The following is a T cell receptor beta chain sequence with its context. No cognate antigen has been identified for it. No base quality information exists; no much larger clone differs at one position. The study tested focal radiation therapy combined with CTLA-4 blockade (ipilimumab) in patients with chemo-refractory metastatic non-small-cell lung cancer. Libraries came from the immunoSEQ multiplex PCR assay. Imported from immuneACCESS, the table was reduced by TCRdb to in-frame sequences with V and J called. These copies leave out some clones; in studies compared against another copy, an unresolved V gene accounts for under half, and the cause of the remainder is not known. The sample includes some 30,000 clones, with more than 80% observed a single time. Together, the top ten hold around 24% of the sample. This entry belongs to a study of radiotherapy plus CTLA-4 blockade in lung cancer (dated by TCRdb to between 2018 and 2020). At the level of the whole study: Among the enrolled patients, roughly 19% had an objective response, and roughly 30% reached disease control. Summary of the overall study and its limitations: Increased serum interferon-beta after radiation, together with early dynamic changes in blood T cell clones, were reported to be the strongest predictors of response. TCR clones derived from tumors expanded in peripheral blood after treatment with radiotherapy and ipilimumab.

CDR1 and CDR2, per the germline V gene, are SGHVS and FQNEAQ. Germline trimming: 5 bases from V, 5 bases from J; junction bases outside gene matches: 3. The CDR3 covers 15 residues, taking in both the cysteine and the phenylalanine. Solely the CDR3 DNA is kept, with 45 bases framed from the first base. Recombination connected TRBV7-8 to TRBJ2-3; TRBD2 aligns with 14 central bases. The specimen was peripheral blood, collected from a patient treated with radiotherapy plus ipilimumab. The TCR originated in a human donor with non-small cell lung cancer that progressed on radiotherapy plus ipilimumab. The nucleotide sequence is TGTGCCAGCAGCAAAGGACTAGCGGGGGGAGATACGCAGTATTTT. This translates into CASSKGLAGGDTQYF.